This entry concerns a single T cell receptor beta chain. As the sequencing template, cDNA was produced by extracting RNA and reverse transcribing it. Here immunoSEQ multiplex PCR was the method, and the copy in TCRdb shows in-frame clones only, minus some. The sample contains 110,000 or so clones, approximately 51% of which appear only once. The data were taken from a study of CD8+ T cells in alopecia areata. Study background: Severity scores in treated patients reflected the percentage of scalp affected.

Noted treatment: oral pan-JAK inhibitor, 5-10 mg twice daily. The CDR3 runs 13 residues. Germline CDR1 and CDR2: GTSNPN and SVGIG (reference sequence). V was shortened by 3 bases and J by 0 bases, with 3 bases between the two germline ends. This chain joins TRBV30 and TRBJ2-6; no reliable D call. The starting material was CD4+ T cells sorted from blood, obtained at week 24, from a patient treated with tofacitinib. The origin of this receptor is a human donor with alopecia areata. CDR3 in DNA: TGTGCCTGGAGCCTCTCTGGGGCCAACGTCCTGACTTTC. As protein: CAWSLSGANVLTF.